A single sample gave rise to the 8 T cell receptor beta chains below, sequenced in a study of beta chain features in type 1 diabetes. The sequenced template was cDNA made from the entire isolated RNA. Clones were sequenced by immunoSEQ multiplex PCR, and TCRdb holds only the in-frame ones, with some missing. The sample has fewer than 20,000 clones, 45% to 55% seen once. Input material: stem cell memory CD4+ T cells from blood. Receptors originate from a woman between 18 and 30 years old in good health.

The chain couples TRBV30 to TRBJ2-1, with D possibly TRBD2 on 7 matching bases. This CDR3 region has 14 residues. V lost 5 bases to trimming and J lost 8 bases, with 19 bases between them. From germline, CDR1 is GTSNPN and CDR2 SVGIG (reference sequence). CDR3 sequence: CAWCEGGLVYEQFF. CDR3 bases: TGTGCCTGGTGTGAGGGGGGGTTGGTCTATGAGCAGTTCTTC.

The chain uses TRBV5-6 and TRBJ2-3; 7 bases match TRBD2. J gave up 1 base and V 0 bases, and 2 bases lay outside the gene matches. The CDR3 totals 15 residues. The germline V gene encodes CDR1 SGHDT and CDR2 YYEEEE. The CDR3 here is CASSLGAGGTDTQYF. The CDR3 nucleotides read TGTGCCAGCAGCTTGGGGGCGGGGGGCACAGATACGCAGTATTTT.

The chain carries TRBV5-1 and TRBJ2-3; TRBD2 matches 8 bases. The CDR3 is 15 residues long. V lost 0 bases and J lost 7; bases outside the gene matches: 7. Germline assignment: CDR1 SGHRS and CDR2 YFSETQ. CDR3 sequence reads: CASSLGERGSHTQYF. Here the CDR3 DNA reads TGCGCCAGCAGCTTGGGAGAGCGGGGGTCGCATACGCAGTATTTT.

V usage is TRBV25-1 and J usage is TRBJ2-1; TRBD2 is a possible D gene (5 bases). This CDR3 is 15 amino acids long. The germline CDR1 and CDR2 sequences are MGHDK and SYGVNS. Trimming removed 5 bases at V and 9 bases at J, with 20 bases between. CDR3 coding DNA: TGTGCCAGCAGTTTGGACCTAGTATCTGGAGGTGAGCAGTTCTTC. This translates into CASSLDLVSGGEQFF.

The chain employs TRBV6-5 and TRBJ2-2; possible D gene TRBD1, 5 bases. In germline, CDR1 is MNHEY, CDR2 SVGAGI. This CDR3 has 16 amino acids. Trimming shortened V by 1 base and J by 0 bases, and 9 bases separated the two germline ends. The CDR3 reads CASSYWGGANTGELFF. The CDR3 DNA reads as TGTGCCAGCAGTTACTGGGGCGGAGCGAACACCGGGGAGCTGTTTTTT.

V usage is TRBV4-1 and J usage is TRBJ1-2; D remains unclear. V shed 1 base and J shed 3 bases, with 18 bases lying between them. The CDR3 consists of 17 residues. Germline CDR1 MGHRA, CDR2 YSYEKL. The DNA for the CDR3 is TGCGCCAGCAGCCAAGTTATAACCGGGGAGAAGGACTATGGCTACACCTTC. This sequence encodes CASSQVITGEKDYGYTF.

V and J are TRBV18 and TRBJ1-5; tentative D call: TRBD1 (5 bases). The CDR3 length is 15 residues. The V gene lost 0 bases and the J gene lost 7 bases, with 13 bases spanning the gap. CDR1 is KGHSH and CDR2 is LQKENI in the germline V gene. The CDR3 spells CASSPPPGMIQPQHF. The CDR3 DNA follows: TGTGCCAGCTCACCACCGCCAGGGATGATCCAGCCCCAGCATTTT.

The chain combines TRBV18 with TRBJ2-1, with D tentatively TRBD1 (5 bases). Trimming pared 4 bases from V and 6 bases from J, leaving 13 bases between. CDR3 size: 14 residues. Per the germline V gene, CDR1 is KGHSH and CDR2 is LQKENI. The CDR3 sequence is CASSRLGVSNEQFF. Here the CDR3 DNA reads TGTGCCAGCTCACGGCTAGGGGTAAGCAATGAGCAGTTCTTC.